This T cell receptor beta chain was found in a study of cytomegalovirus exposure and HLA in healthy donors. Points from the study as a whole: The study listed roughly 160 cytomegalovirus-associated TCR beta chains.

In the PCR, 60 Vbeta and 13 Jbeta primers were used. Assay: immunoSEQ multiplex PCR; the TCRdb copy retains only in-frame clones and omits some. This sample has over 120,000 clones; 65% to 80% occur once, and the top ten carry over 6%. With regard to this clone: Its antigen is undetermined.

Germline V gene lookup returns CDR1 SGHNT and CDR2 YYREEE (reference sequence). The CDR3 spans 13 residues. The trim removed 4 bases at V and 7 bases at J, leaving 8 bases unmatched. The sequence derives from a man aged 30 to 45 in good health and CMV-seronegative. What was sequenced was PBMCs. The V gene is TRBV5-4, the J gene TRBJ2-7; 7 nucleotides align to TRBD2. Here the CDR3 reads CASSLYGGREQYF. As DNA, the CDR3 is TGTGCCAGCAGCCTGTACGGGGGGAGGGAGCAGTACTTC.